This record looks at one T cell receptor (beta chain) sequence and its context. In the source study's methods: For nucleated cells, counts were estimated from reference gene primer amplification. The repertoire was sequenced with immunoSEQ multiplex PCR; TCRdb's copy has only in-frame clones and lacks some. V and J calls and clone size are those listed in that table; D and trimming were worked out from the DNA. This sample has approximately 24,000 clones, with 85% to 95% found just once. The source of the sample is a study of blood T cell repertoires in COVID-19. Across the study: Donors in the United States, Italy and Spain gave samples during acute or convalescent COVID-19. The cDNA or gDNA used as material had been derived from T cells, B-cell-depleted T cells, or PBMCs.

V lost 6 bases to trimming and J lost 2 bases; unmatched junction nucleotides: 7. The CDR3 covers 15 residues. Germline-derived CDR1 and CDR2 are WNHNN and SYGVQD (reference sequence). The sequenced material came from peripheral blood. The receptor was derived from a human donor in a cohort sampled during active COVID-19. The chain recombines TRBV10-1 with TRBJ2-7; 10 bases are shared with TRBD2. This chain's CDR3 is CASSASGGATYEQYF. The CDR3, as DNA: TGCGCCAGCAGCGCCAGCGGGGGGGCCACCTACGAGCAGTACTTC.